Here is one T cell receptor beta chain with its context. Its matching antigen is unknown. Germline values: CDR1 MNHEY, CDR2 SVGAGI. The CDR3 is 14 amino acids. This sample stems from a study of PD-L1 blockade in urothelial cancer. Across the study: There were a median of around 140,000 T cells in blood samples.

All patients handed over anywhere from 1 to 8 samples, pretreatment and on-treatment. Study-level findings and limits: Patients with below-median pretreatment blood clonality survived longer.

The repertoire was sequenced with immunoSEQ multiplex PCR; TCRdb's copy has only in-frame clones and lacks some. Here the sample spans about 88,000 clones, 90% being singletons. The TCR was taken from a man in his fifties or sixties with urothelial cancer. The rearrangement uses TRBV6-5 and TRBJ1-5; D is unresolved. Sample: PBMCs, taken around atezolizumab (anti-PD-L1) treatment. The CDR3 loop reads CSSGNGEYNQPQHF. The CDR3 DNA reads TGTTCGTCGGGAAACGGGGAATACAATCAGCCCCAGCATTTT.